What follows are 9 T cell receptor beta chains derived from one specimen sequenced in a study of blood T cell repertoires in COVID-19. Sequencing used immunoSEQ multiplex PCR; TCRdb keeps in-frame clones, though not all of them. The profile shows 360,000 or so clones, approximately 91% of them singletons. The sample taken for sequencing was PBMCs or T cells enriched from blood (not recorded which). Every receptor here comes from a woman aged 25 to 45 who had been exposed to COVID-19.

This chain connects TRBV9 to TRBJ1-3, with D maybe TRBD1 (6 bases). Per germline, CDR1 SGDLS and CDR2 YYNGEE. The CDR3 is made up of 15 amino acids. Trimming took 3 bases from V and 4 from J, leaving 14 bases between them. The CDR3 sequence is CASSAQQGSGNTIYF. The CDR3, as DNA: TGTGCCAGCAGCGCTCAACAGGGTTCGGGAAACACCATATATTTT.

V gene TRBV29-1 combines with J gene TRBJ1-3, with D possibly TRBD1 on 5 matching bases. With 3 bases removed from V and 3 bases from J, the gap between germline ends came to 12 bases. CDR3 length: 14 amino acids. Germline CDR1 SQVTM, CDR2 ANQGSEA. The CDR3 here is CSVEGGSGGNTIYF. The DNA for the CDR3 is TGCAGCGTTGAGGGGGGGAGTGGTGGAAACACCATATATTTT. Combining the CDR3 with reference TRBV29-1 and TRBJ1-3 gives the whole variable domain SAVISQKPSRDICQRGTSLTIQCQVDSQVTMMFWYRQQPGQSLTLIATANQGSEATYESGFVIDKFPISRPNLTFSTLTVSNMSPEDSSIYLCSVEGGSGGNTIYFGEGSWLTVV.

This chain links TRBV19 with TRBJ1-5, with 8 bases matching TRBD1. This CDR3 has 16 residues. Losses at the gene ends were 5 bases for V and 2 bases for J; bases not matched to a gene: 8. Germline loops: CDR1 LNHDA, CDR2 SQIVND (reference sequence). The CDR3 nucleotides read TGTGCCAGTAGTTCTCAGGGGGCGCCCGGCAATCAGCCCCAGCATTTT. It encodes CASSSQGAPGNQPQHF. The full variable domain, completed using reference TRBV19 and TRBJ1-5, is DGGITQSPKYLFRKEGQNVTLSCEQNLNHDAMYWYRQDPGQGLRLIYYSQIVNDFQKGDIAEGYSVSREKKESFPLTVTSAQKNPTAFYLCASSSQGAPGNQPQHFGDGTRLSIL.

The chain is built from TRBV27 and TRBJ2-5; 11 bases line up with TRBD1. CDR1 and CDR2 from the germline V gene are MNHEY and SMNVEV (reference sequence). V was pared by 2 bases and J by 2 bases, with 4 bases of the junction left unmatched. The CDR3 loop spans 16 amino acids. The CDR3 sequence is CASSLRDRGFQETQYF. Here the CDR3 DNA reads TGTGCCAGCAGTTTACGGGACAGGGGGTTTCAAGAGACCCAGTACTTC.

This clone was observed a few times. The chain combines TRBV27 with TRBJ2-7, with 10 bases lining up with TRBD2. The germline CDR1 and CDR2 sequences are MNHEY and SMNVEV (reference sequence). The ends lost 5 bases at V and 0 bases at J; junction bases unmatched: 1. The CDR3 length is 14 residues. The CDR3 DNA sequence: TGTGCCAGCAGTACTAGCGGGAACTCCTACGAGCAGTACTTC. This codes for CASSTSGNSYEQYF.

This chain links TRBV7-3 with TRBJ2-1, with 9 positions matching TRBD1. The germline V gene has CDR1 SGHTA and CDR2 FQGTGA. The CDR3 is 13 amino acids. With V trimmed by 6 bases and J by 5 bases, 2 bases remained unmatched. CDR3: CASSRDRDNEQFF. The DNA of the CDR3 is TGTGCCAGCAGTCGGGACAGGGACAATGAGCAGTTCTTC.

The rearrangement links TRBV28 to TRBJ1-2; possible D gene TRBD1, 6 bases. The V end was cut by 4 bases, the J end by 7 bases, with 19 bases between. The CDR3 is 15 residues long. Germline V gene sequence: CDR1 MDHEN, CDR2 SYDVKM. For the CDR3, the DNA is TGTGCCAGCAGTTCCCCGGACGGGGGAGGGGGTGGCTACACCTTC. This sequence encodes CASSSPDGGGGGYTF.

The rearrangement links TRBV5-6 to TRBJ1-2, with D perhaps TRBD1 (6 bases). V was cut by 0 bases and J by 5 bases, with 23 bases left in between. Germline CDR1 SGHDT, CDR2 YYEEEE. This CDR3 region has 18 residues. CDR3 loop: CASSLGRGLRDASYGYTF. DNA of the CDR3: TGTGCCAGCAGCTTGGGAAGGGGGTTACGGGACGCGAGTTATGGCTACACCTTC.

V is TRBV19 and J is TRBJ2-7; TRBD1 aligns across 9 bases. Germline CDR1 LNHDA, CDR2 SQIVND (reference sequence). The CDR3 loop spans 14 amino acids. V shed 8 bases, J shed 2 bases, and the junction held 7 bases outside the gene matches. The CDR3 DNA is TGTGCCAGTGGGAACAGGGGGCAAACCTACGAGCAGTACTTC. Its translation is CASGNRGQTYEQYF. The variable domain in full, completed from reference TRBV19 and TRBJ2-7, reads DGGITQSPKYLFRKEGQNVTLSCEQNLNHDAMYWYRQDPGQGLRLIYYSQIVNDFQKGDIAEGYSVSREKKESFPLTVTSAQKNPTAFYLCASGNRGQTYEQYFGPGTRLTVT.